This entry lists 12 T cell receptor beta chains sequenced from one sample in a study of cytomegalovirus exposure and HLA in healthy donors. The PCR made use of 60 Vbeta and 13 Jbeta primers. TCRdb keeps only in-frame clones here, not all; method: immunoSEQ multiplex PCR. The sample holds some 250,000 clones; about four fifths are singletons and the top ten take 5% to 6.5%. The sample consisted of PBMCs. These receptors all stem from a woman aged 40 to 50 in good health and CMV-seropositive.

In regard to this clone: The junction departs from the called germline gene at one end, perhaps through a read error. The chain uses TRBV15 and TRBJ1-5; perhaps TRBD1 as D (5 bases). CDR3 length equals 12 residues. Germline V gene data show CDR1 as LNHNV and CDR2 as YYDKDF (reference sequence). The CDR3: CATGRANQPQHF. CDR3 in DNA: TGTGCCACCGGCAGGGCCAATCAGCCCCAGCATTTT.

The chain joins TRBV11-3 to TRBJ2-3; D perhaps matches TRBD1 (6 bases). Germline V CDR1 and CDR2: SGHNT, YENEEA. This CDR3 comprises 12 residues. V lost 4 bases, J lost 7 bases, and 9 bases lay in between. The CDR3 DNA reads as TGTGCCAGCAGCTCGGACAGAAATACGCAGTATTTT. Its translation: CASSSDRNTQYF.

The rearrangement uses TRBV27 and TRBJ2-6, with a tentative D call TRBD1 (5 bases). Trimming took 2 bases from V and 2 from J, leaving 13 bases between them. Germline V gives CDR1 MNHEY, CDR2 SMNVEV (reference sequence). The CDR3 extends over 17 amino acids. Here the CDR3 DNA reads TGTGCCAGCAGTTTACGGCCAGGGTACCCTGGGGCCAACGTCCTGACTTTC. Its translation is CASSLRPGYPGANVLTF.

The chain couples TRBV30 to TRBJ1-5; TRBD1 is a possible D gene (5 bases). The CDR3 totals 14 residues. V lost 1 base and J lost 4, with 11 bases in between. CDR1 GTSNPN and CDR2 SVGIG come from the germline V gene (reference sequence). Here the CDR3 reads CAWSATGGNQPQHF. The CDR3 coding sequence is TGTGCCTGGAGTGCCACGGGGGGGAATCAGCCCCAGCATTTT.

The CDR3 DNA reads TGCGCCAGCAGCACGGGGACAGGGAACAATGAGCAGTTCTTC. This sequence encodes CASSTGTGNNEQFF. The chain recombines TRBV5-1 with TRBJ2-1, with 9 bases matching TRBD1. The V segment lost 4 bases and the J segment 5 bases; nucleotides outside the gene matches: 4. This CDR3 has 14 amino acids. Germline values: CDR1 SGHRS, CDR2 YFSETQ.

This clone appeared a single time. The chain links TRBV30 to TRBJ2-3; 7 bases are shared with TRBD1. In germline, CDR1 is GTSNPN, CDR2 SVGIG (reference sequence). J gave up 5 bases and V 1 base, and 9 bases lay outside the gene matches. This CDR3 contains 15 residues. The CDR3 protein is CAWSAGTAMRDTQYF. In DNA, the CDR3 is TGTGCCTGGAGTGCAGGGACAGCTATGAGAGATACGCAGTATTTT.

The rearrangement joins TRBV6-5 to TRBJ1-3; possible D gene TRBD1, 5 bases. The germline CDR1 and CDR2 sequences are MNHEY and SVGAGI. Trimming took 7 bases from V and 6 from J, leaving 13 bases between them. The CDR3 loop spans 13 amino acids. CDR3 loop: CASMNPGVNTIYF. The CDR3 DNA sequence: TGTGCCAGCATGAATCCGGGGGTAAACACCATATATTTT.

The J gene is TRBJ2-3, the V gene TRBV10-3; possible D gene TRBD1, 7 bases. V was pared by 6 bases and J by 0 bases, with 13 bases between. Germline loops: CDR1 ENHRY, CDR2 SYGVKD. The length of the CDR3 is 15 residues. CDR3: CAISGGTESTDTQYF. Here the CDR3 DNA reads TGTGCCATCAGCGGCGGGACAGAAAGCACAGATACGCAGTATTTT.

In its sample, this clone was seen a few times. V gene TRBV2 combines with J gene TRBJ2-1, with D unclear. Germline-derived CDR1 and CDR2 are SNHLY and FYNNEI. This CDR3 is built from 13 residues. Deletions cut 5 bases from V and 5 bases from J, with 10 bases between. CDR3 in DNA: TGTGCCAGCAGTCTTGACTCACACAATGAGCAGTTCTTC. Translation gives CASSLDSHNEQFF.

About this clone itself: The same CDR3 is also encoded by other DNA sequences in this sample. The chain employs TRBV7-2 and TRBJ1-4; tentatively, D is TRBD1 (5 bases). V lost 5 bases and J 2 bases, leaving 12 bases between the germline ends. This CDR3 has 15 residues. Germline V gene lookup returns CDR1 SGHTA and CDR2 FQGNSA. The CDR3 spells CASSPFGGTNEKLFF. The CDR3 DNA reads TGTGCCAGCAGCCCTTTCGGGGGGACTAATGAAAAACTGTTTTTT.

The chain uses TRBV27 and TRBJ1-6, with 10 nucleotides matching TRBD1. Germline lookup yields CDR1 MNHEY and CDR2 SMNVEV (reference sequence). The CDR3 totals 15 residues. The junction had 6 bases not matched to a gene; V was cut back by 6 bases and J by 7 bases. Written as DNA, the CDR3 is TGTGCCAGCAGCCTGACAGGGGGCGAAAATTCACCCCTCCACTTT. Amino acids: CASSLTGGENSPLHF.

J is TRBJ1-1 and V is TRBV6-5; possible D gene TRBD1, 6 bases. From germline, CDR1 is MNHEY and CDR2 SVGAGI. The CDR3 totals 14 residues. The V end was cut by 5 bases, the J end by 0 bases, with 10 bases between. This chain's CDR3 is CASSSQGLNTEAFF. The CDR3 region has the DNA TGTGCCAGCAGTAGTCAGGGGTTGAACACTGAAGCTTTCTTT.